The 14 T cell receptor beta chains presented below share a single source sample, sequenced in a study of molecular identifiers for immune sequencing clone quantification (dated by TCRdb to 2017 to 2018). Library preparation was by PCR. The data were produced on an Illumina HiSeq 4000. TCRdb reanalyzed the raw reads on its own, using fastp at Q25 for trimming and MiXCR for clone calling, and kept in-frame beta chains. Under each unique CDR3 protein, matching rows form one entry showing the most common genes and DNA. The sample includes approximately 500,000 distinct CDR3 sequences, with 20% to 25% observed a single time. Jointly, the top ten make up approximately 0.8% of the sample. The sample was naive CD8+ T cells from blood, with Jurkat cell RNA spiked in. Read against the paper, the sample's cell subset or site label means: FACS-sorted CD8+CD4-CCR7+CD45RA+ naive T cells. The receptor source for this set is a human donor in good health. Some libraries in this study had Jurkat cell RNA spiked in.

A word on this clonotype: One junction end does not reproduce the germline sequence, and a read error may be involved. The genes are TRBV7-9 and TRBJ2-3, with 9 bases matching TRBD2. The CDR3 sequence is 16 residues long. Germline CDR1 and CDR2: SEHNR and FQNEAQ (reference sequence). The chain's CDR3 is CASSSWLAGSTDTQCF. The DNA of the CDR3 is TGTGCCAGCAGCTCCTGGCTAGCGGGGAGCACAGATACGCAGTGTTTT.

This clonotype was found many times. The J gene is TRBJ2-5, the V gene TRBV5-1; D perhaps matches TRBD1 (5 bases). V was cut by 0 bases and J by 1 base, with 10 bases left in between. Germline V gene lookup returns CDR1 SGHRS and CDR2 YFSETQ. The CDR3 sequence is 15 residues long. The CDR3 DNA follows: TGCGCCAGCAGCTTGGAGATCAGGGTCCAAGAGACCCAGTACTTC. Amino acid sequence: CASSLEIRVQETQYF.

This clonotype was observed at least ten times. The CDR3: CASSQAGAKETQYF. In DNA form, the CDR3 reads TGTGCCAGCAGCCAAGCGGGAGCCAAGGAGACCCAGTACTTC. The rearrangement links TRBV12-3 or TRBV12-4 to TRBJ2-5, with 8 nucleotides matching TRBD2. V was clipped by 6 bases and J by 5 bases; unmatched bases: 8. The CDR3 covers 14 residues.

The chain combines TRBV4-1 with TRBJ2-1, with TRBD2 matching over 9 bases. The J segment lost 8 bases and the V segment lost 0 bases, leaving 8 bases of the junction unmatched. This CDR3 has 16 amino acids. CDR1 is MGHRA and CDR2 is YSYEKL in the germline V gene. The CDR3 loop reads CASSQDVAGVVHEQFF. Written as DNA, the CDR3 is TGCGCCAGCAGCCAAGATGTAGCGGGAGTAGTCCATGAGCAGTTCTTC.

The chain uses TRBV9 and TRBJ2-7; 9 nucleotides agree with TRBD2. This CDR3 has 15 residues. Germline CDR1 is SGDLS and CDR2 is YYNGEE. The V gene end was trimmed by 0 bases and the J gene end by 5 bases; junction bases not matched to a gene: 6. This CDR3 is CASSVGSGGGHEQYF. CDR3 nucleotides: TGTGCCAGCAGCGTAGGTAGCGGGGGAGGCCACGAGCAGTACTTC.

DNA of the CDR3: TGTGCCACCAGTGAAGTCACCCCCTACGAGCAGTACTTC. It is translated as CATSEVTPYEQYF. The chain combines TRBV24-1 with TRBJ2-7; D unclear. Germline V gene data show CDR1 as KGHDR and CDR2 as SFDVKD. This CDR3 comprises 13 residues. Trimming left V 4 bases short and J 2 bases short, with 8 bases between.

In this sample, this clonotype turned up a few times. The CDR3 nucleotides read TGTGCCAGCAGGGTCCTAGCGCTACAAAGCACAGATACGCAGTATTTT. The encoded protein is CASRVLALQSTDTQYF. The V gene is TRBV2, the J gene TRBJ2-3; D perhaps matches TRBD2 (6 bases). Germline CDR1 is SNHLY and CDR2 is FYNNEI. The CDR3 is 16 residues long. V was shortened by 6 bases and J by 0 bases, with 16 bases between the two germline ends.

The table lists this clonotype with a few counts. J is TRBJ2-3 and V is TRBV12-3 or TRBV12-4; D unresolved. CDR3 length: 14 amino acids. Trimming stripped 6 bases from V and 2 bases from J, with 12 bases between. DNA for the CDR3: TGTGCCAGCAGCCCTCTAGTTCTCACAGATACGCAGTATTTT. Translating it yields CASSPLVLTDTQYF.

This clonotype was found many times. The chain uses TRBV9 and TRBJ2-1; D is undetermined. The CDR3 contains 12 residues. The V end lost 2 bases, the J end lost 5 bases, and 5 bases lay between the germline ends. CDR1 SGDLS and CDR2 YYNGEE come from the germline V gene. CDR3 DNA sequence: TGTGCCAGCAGCGTGGAAAACAATGAGCAGTTCTTC. It encodes CASSVENNEQFF. Combining the CDR3 with reference TRBV9 and TRBJ2-1 gives the whole variable domain DSGVTQTPKHLITATGQRVTLRCSPRSGDLSVYWYQQSLDQGLQFLIQYYNGEERAKGNILERFSAQQFPDLHSELNLSSLELGDSALYFCASSVENNEQFFGPGTRLTVL.

This clonotype was observed many times. The V gene is TRBV5-1, the J gene TRBJ1-1; 7 bases align to TRBD1. CDR1 SGHRS and CDR2 YFSETQ come from the germline V gene. The CDR3 runs 13 residues. With V trimmed by 5 bases and J by 4 bases, 5 bases remained unmatched. Here the CDR3 reads CASRQGEGTEAFF. The CDR3 DNA sequence: TGCGCCAGCAGGCAGGGGGAGGGCACTGAAGCTTTCTTT.

This clonotype was picked up many times. V and J are TRBV6-6 and TRBJ2-3; 11 bases align to TRBD2. CDR1 MNHNY and CDR2 SVGAGI come from the germline V gene (reference sequence). This CDR3 contains 15 residues. Losses at the gene ends were 5 bases for V and 4 bases for J; bases not matched to a gene: 5. The CDR3 DNA is TGTGCCAGCAGTCTACTAGCGGGAGCAGCAGATACGCAGTATTTT. Protein product: CASSLLAGAADTQYF.

This chain uses TRBV4-1 with TRBJ1-4; D is possibly TRBD1 (5 bases). Germline-derived CDR1 and CDR2 are MGHRA and YSYEKL. V lost 3 bases, J lost 2 bases, and 13 bases lay in between. This CDR3 has 16 residues. DNA for the CDR3: TGCGCCAGCAGCCAGGAGACAGCCCTGACTAATGAAAAACTGTTTTTT. It codes for CASSQETALTNEKLFF.

This clonotype has just a few counts. This chain joins TRBV19 and TRBJ2-3, with unresolved D. This CDR3 comprises 14 residues. Germline assignment: CDR1 LNHDA and CDR2 SQIVND (reference sequence). The V gene lost 3 bases and the J gene lost 4 bases, with 11 bases spanning the gap. The CDR3 loop is CASSIFSLADTQYF. The CDR3 DNA reads TGTGCCAGTAGTATCTTCAGCCTAGCAGATACGCAGTATTTT.

This clonotype appeared many times. The chain joins TRBV12-3 or TRBV12-4 to TRBJ1-5, with 7 bases matching TRBD1. V lost 5 bases and J lost 6; bases outside the gene matches: 4. The CDR3 totals 13 residues. The CDR3 here is CASSPTGTQPQHF. The CDR3 nucleotides are TGTGCCAGCAGTCCGACAGGGACTCAGCCCCAGCATTTT.